Given below is one T cell receptor (beta chain) in context. Original analysis: Nucleated cell counts were estimated from reference gene primer amplification. The data were produced by immunoSEQ multiplex PCR, yet TCRdb's version contains in-frame clones alone and is incomplete. That table supplies the V and J calls and clone size; D and trimming were determined from the DNA. Here the sample spans 150,000 to 200,000 clones, roughly nine tenths being singletons. This sample was included in a study of blood T cell repertoires in COVID-19. Study in general: From the United States, Italy and Spain came samples of acute and convalescent COVID-19. T cells, B-cell-depleted T cells, or PBMCs supplied cDNA or gDNA.

CDR1 and CDR2 from the germline V gene are SEHNR and FQNEAQ (reference sequence). V was trimmed by 2 bases and J by 5 bases, leaving 10 bases between them. The CDR3 is 14 amino acids. The chain joins TRBV7-9 to TRBJ1-5; D unclear. This clonotype was obtained from a man in his sixties with active or convalescent COVID-19. The material sequenced was peripheral blood. CDR3 sequence: CASSLFSGDQPQHF. The CDR3 nucleotides read TGTGCCAGCAGCTTATTTAGTGGTGATCAGCCCCAGCATTTT.